This entry lists 8 T cell receptor beta chains sequenced from one sample in a study of cytomegalovirus exposure and HLA in healthy donors. The PCR ran on 60 Vbeta and 13 Jbeta primers. The table came from immunoSEQ multiplex PCR; TCRdb's copy has only in-frame clones and leaves some out. The sample holds roughly 73,000 clones. Material: PBMCs. These receptors were taken from a female donor in good health and CMV-seropositive.

This rearrangement joins TRBV20-1 to TRBJ1-1; no definite D call. The CDR3 is made up of 11 amino acids. Germline V lookup: CDR1 DFQATT, CDR2 SNEGSKA (reference sequence). V was pared by 6 bases and J by 5 bases, with 10 bases between. CDR3 bases: TGCAGTGCCGCAAAGGAGACTGAAGCTTTCTTT. Translated, it gives CSAAKETEAFF.

V gene TRBV5-1 combines with J gene TRBJ1-2; possible D gene TRBD1, 5 bases. Germline values: CDR1 SGHRS, CDR2 YFSETQ. The CDR3 totals 13 residues. V gave up 7 bases and J gave up 0 bases, with 10 bases separating them. The CDR3 DNA reads TGCGCCAGCCAGGACACCTCTAACTATGGCTACACCTTC. It translates to CASQDTSNYGYTF.

The genes are TRBV9 and TRBJ2-7; D is ambiguous. From germline, CDR1 is SGDLS and CDR2 YYNGEE. This CDR3 comprises 14 residues. V shed 0 bases and J shed 6 bases, with 13 bases lying between them. The CDR3 sequence: CASSVVQDSGEQYF. CDR3 nucleotides: TGTGCCAGCAGCGTAGTACAAGATTCGGGCGAGCAGTACTTC.

The chain combines TRBV5-4 with TRBJ2-7; 10 positions match TRBD1. The germline V gene has CDR1 SGHNT and CDR2 YYREEE (reference sequence). The CDR3 sequence is 15 residues long. V gave up 3 bases and J gave up 2 bases; unmatched junction bases: 5. DNA for the CDR3: TGTGCCAGCAGCTGGACCGGGACAGGGGCCTACGAGCAGTACTTC. Protein: CASSWTGTGAYEQYF.

This chain connects TRBV19 to TRBJ1-4; 8 nucleotides line up with TRBD1. The CDR3 is 16 residues long. CDR1 LNHDA and CDR2 SQIVND come from the germline V gene (reference sequence). V was clipped by 5 bases and J by 0 bases; unmatched bases: 5. Here the CDR3 reads CASSYRGTSTNEKLFF. The CDR3, as DNA: TGTGCCAGTAGTTACAGGGGGACCTCAACTAATGAAAAACTGTTTTTT. The full variable domain, completed using reference TRBV19 and TRBJ1-4, is DGGITQSPKYLFRKEGQNVTLSCEQNLNHDAMYWYRQDPGQGLRLIYYSQIVNDFQKGDIAEGYSVSREKKESFPLTVTSAQKNPTAFYLCASSYRGTSTNEKLFFGSGTQLSVL.

The chain is built from TRBV5-6 and TRBJ2-5; the match to TRBD1 covers 9 bases. With 5 bases clipped from V and 11 bases from J, the junction kept 16 bases outside the gene matches. Germline V gene sequence: CDR1 SGHDT, CDR2 YYEEEE. This CDR3 is 15 amino acids long. Here the CDR3 DNA reads TGTGCCAGCAGTTCCGGGACAGGGAGTCTACGAGTGCAGTACTTC. This encodes CASSSGTGSLRVQYF.

The chain is built from TRBV18 and TRBJ2-3, with D perhaps TRBD2 (6 bases). Trimming shortened V by 3 bases and J by 4 bases, and 23 bases separated the two germline ends. Germline-derived CDR1 and CDR2 are KGHSH and LQKENI. The CDR3 loop spans 18 amino acids. The CDR3 region has the DNA TGTGCCAGCTCACCTCTACCCGTGGAGGGGAGGTACGCAGATACGCAGTATTTT. As protein: CASSPLPVEGRYADTQYF.

The chain joins TRBV4-3 to TRBJ1-2; 8 bases agree with TRBD1. This CDR3 has 16 amino acids. Trimming at V came to 4 bases and at J to 3 bases, leaving 10 bases not matched to a gene. The V gene's germline CDR1 is LGHNA and CDR2 YSLEER. CDR3 sequence: CASSRTSETGDYGYTF. CDR3 DNA sequence: TGCGCCAGCAGCCGGACGTCCGAGACAGGGGACTATGGCTACACCTTC.